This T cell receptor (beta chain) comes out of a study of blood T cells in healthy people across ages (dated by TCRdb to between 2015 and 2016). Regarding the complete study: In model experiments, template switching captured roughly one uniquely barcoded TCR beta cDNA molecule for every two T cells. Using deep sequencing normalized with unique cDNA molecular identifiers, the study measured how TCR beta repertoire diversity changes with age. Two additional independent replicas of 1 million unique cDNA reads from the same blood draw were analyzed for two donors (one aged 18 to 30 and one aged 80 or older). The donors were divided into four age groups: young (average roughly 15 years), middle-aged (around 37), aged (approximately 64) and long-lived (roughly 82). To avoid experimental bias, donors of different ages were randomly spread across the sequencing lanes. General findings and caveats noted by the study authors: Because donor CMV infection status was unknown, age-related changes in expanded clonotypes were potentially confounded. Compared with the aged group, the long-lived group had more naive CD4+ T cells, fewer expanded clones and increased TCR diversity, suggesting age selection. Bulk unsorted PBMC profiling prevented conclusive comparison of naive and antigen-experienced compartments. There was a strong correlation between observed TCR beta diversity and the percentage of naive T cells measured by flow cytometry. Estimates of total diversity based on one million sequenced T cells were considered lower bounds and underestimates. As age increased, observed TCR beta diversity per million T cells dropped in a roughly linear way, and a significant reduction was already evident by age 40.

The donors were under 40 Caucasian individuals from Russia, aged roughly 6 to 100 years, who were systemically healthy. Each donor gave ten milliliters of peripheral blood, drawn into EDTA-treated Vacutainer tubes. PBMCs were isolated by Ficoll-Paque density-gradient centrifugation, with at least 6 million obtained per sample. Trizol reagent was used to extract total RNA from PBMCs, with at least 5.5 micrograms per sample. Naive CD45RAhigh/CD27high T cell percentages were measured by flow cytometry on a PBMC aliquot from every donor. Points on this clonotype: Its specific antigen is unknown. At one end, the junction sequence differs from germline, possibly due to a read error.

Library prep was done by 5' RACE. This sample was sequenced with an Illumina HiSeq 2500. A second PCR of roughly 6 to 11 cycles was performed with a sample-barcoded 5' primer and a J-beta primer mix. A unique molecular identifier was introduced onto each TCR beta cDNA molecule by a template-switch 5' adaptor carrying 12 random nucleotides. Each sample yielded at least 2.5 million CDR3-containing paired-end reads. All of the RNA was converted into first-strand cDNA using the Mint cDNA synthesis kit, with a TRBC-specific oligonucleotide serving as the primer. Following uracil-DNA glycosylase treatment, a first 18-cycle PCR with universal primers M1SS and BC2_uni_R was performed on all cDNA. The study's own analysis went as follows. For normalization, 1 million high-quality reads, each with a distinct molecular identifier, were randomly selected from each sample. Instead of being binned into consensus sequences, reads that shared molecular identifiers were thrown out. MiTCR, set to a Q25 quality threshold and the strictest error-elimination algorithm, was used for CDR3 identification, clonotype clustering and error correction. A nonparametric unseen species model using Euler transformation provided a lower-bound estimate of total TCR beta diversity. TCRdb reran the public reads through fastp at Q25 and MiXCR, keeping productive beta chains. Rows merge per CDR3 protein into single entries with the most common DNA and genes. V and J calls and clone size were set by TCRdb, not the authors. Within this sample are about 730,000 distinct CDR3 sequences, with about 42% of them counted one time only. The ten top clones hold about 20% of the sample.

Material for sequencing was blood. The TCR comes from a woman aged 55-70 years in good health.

The DNA sequence reads TGCGCCAGCAGCTTGGGGGGACTAGCAGGCACACATACGCAGTATTTT. Translated, it gives CASSLGGLAGTHTQYF. In this chain, TRBV5-1 is recombined with TRBJ2-3; TRBD2 agrees with 9 junctional bases. The CDR3 runs 16 residues from the cysteine to the phenylalanine. The CDR3 DNA has 48 bases and is translated from base 1. According to the germline V gene, CDR1 reads SGHRS and CDR2 reads YFSETQ. Reference TRBV5-1 and TRBJ2-3 genes cover what lies past the CDR3, so the full variable domain is KAGVTQTPRYLIKTRGQQVTLSCSPISGHRSVSWYQQTPGQGLQFLFEYFSETQRNKGNFPGRFSGRQFSNSRSEMNVSTLELGDSALYLCASSLGGLAGTHTQYFGPGTRLTVL.